These T cell receptor beta chains were read from a single sample in a study of early T cells in non-severe SARS-CoV-2 infection. TCRdb used MiXCR to reprocess the 5' RACE reads, holding one entry per CDR3 protein. This sample has around 50,000 distinct CDR3 sequences, with about 12% found just once. Sequenced input: whole blood. The source of these receptors is an adult who was a healthcare worker with PCR-confirmed SARS-CoV-2 infection or an uninfected control (not recorded which). Each CDR3 is given with its conserved first and last residue. The D gene is left open where the match is weak. Size is stated for part of the rows, as once, few or many counts, or as a class when the clone is expanded.

d_call	v_call	j_call	clone_size	cdr3_nt	cdr3_aa
-	TRBV29-1	TRBJ1-5	-	TGCAGCGGGTCCATCGGGCTCAATCAGCCCCAGCATTTT	CSGSIGLNQPQHF
TRBD1	TRBV11-2	TRBJ2-3	-	TGTGCCAGCAGCCGGGGACAGGGGCGAGATACGCAGTATTTT	CASSRGQGRDTQYF
TRBD2	TRBV12-5	TRBJ2-2	-	TGTGCTAGTGGGACGACTAGCGGGGGATACACCGGGGAGCTGTTTTTT	CASGTTSGGYTGELFF
TRBD2	TRBV20-1	TRBJ2-1	many	TGCAGTGCTAGAGACCCGACTAGCGGGGAAAACAATGAGCAGTTCTTC	CSARDPTSGENNEQFF
-	TRBV7-9	TRBJ2-1	many	TGTGCCAGCAGCTTAGAAGGCGGCCTAGAGGGGCAGTTCTTC	CASSLEGGLEGQFF
-	TRBV19	TRBJ1-1	-	TGTGCCAGTAGTGCGTACGGGACGGCTAACACTGAAGCTTTCTTT	CASSAYGTANTEAFF
-	TRBV3-1	TRBJ1-1	many	TGTGCCAGCAGCCAAGGGCCAGGGCTTTCTGAAGCTTTCTTT	CASSQGPGLSEAFF
-	TRBV9	TRBJ2-6	few	TGTGCCAGCAGCGTAGTCGGGGCCAACGTCCTGACTTTC	CASSVVGANVLTF
-	TRBV18	TRBJ2-7	many	TGTGCCAGCTCACCACTCGTGTCAGGGTTCGGGGCCTACGAGCAGTACTTC	CASSPLVSGFGAYEQYF
-	TRBV7-9	TRBJ1-2	few	TGTGCCAGCAGCCCCGGGACCGTTACGCCTAACTATGGCTACACCTTC	CASSPGTVTPNYGYTF
-	TRBV6-1	TRBJ1-1	many	TGTGCCACCAGACAGGCAGCGGGCACTGAAGCTTTCTTT	CATRQAAGTEAFF
TRBD1	TRBV7-8	TRBJ1-1	many	TGTGCCAGCAGCTTTCGGGACAGTTTGTCAGGCACTGAAGCTTTCTTT	CASSFRDSLSGTEAFF
TRBD1	TRBV4-1	TRBJ2-2	many	TGCGCCAGCAGCCAGGACAGGGTAGCCGGGGAGCTGTTTTTT	CASSQDRVAGELFF
-	TRBV5-6	TRBJ2-5	many	TGTGCCAGCAGCTTGGAAGGGATCGAGACCCAGTACTTC	CASSLEGIETQYF
-	TRBV20-1	TRBJ2-3	-	TGCAGTGCTTTGAACCTAGCGACCGACACAGATACGCAGTATTTT	CSALNLATDTDTQYF
-	TRBV14	TRBJ1-1	medium-sized	TGTGCCAGCAGCCAGGGGAACGGTTTAACTGAAGCTTTCTTT	CASSQGNGLTEAFF
-	TRBV29-1	TRBJ2-7	-	TGCAGCGTTGAGGCCGATTCCTACGAGCAGTACTTC	CSVEADSYEQYF
TRBD2	TRBV18	TRBJ2-5	few	TGTGCCAGCTCATCTGGCGGGGGGCAAGAGACCCAGTACTTC	CASSSGGGQETQYF
TRBD1	TRBV28	TRBJ2-2	many	TGTGCCAGCAGGCCATCCAGGGGGCTTGGCGGGGAGCTGTTTTTT	CASRPSRGLGGELFF
-	TRBV12-3/TRBV12-4	TRBJ1-1	few	TGTGCCAGCAGTTCCCGGGGATTGAACACTGAAGCTTTCTTT	CASSSRGLNTEAFF
-	TRBV11-2	TRBJ2-7	many	TGTGCCAGCAGCTTAGTCCGCGCTCAGCCCTACGAGCAGTACTTC	CASSLVRAQPYEQYF
-	TRBV18	TRBJ1-6	medium-sized	TGTGCCAGCTCACGCGACAGGAAAAATTCACCCCTCCACTTT	CASSRDRKNSPLHF
-	TRBV9	TRBJ2-1	few	TGTGCCAGCAGCGTAGTGGGGGGATCCTACAATGAGCAGTTCTTC	CASSVVGGSYNEQFF
-	TRBV2	TRBJ2-6	-	TGTGCCAGCAGTGACTCATCAGTTTTGTCTGGGGCCAACGTCCTGACTTTC	CASSDSSVLSGANVLTF
-	TRBV6-6	TRBJ2-5	many	TGTGCCAGCAGTTACTCGAATGGGGGGCAACGAGAGACCCAGTACTTC	CASSYSNGGQRETQYF